A single sample is the source of the 2 T cell receptor beta chains below, sequenced in a study of PD-L1 blockade in urothelial cancer. Sequencing used immunoSEQ multiplex PCR; TCRdb keeps in-frame clones, though not all of them. The table lists 40,000 to 45,000 clones, roughly 80% of them singletons. As for time point: peripheral blood 6 weeks after treatment start. The material sequenced was PBMCs, taken around atezolizumab (anti-PD-L1) treatment. The receptors were sampled from a man aged 60-69 years with urothelial cancer.

The CDR3 loop is CASSQDPGGEKLFF. CDR3 DNA sequence: TGCGCCAGCAGCCAAGATCCGGGGGGCGAAAAACTGTTTTTT. This rearrangement joins TRBV4-1 to TRBJ1-4; tentative D call: TRBD1 (6 bases). V lost 0 bases and J 8 bases, leaving 10 bases between the germline ends. The CDR3 runs to 14 residues. Germline V CDR1 and CDR2: MGHRA, YSYEKL.

This chain links TRBV6-6 with TRBJ1-3; 11 bases are shared with TRBD1. The CDR3 has 15 residues. V dropped 2 bases and J dropped 4; count of bases not matched to a gene: 1. Germline loops: CDR1 MNHNY, CDR2 SVGAGI (reference sequence). DNA for the CDR3: TGTGCCAGCAGTTACGGACAGGGGGCAGGAAACACCATATATTTT. It codes for CASSYGQGAGNTIYF.